This T cell receptor (beta chain) was documented in a study of neoadjuvant anti-PD-1 for oral cavity cancer. Study details: Patients mostly received three to four biweekly nivolumab doses at 3 mg/kg before surgery.

Specified time point: after neoadjuvant nivolumab, at surgical resection. Stage II-IVA oral cavity squamous cell carcinoma was new and untreated by systemic or radiation therapy. As concerns this clone: Its antigen is undetermined.

General study points: Non-responders to neoadjuvant nivolumab had significantly more clonal PBMC T cells than responders.

V was cut by 6 bases and J by 0 bases, with 11 bases left in between. This CDR3 spans 14 amino acids. Germline V gene lookup returns CDR1 MNHEY and CDR2 SVGAGI. The method was immunoSEQ multiplex PCR; TCRdb's version includes in-frame clones alone and lacks a portion of them. In the table there are more than 25,000 clones, about 77% of which are singletons. The input for sequencing was PBMCs, taken after nivolumab (anti-PD-1) treatment. This sequence was found in a person between 35 and 79 years old with oral cavity squamous cell carcinoma. This chain joins TRBV6-5 and TRBJ1-2, with D unclear. Here the CDR3 reads CASSFKAANYGYTF. DNA for the CDR3: TGTGCCAGCAGCTTTAAAGCAGCTAACTATGGCTACACCTTC.